Sequencing of this T cell receptor (beta chain) was carried out in a study of blood T cell repertoires in COVID-19. On the study more broadly: Spain, Italy and the United States supplied samples that represented acute and convalescent COVID-19. Nucleic acid was either cDNA or gDNA, and it came from T cells, B-cell-depleted T cells, or PBMCs.

The CDR3 runs to 14 residues. Deletions cut 7 bases from V and 0 bases from J, with 12 bases between. CDR1 is SEHNR, CDR2 FQNEAQ, per germline (reference sequence). In the original processing: Amplified reference gene primers provided the basis for estimating nucleated cell counts. Sequencing used immunoSEQ multiplex PCR; TCRdb keeps in-frame clones, though not all of them. That table supplies the V and J calls and clone size; D and trimming were determined from the DNA. Found here are roughly 70,000 clones, 80% to 95% of them singletons; the top ten hold 13%. The chain is built from TRBV7-9 and TRBJ2-5, with D tentatively TRBD2 (6 bases). The receptor comes from a human donor with active COVID-19. The donor label of this sample is uncertain. Sequences were obtained from peripheral blood. In DNA form, the CDR3 reads TGTGCCAGCACCCCAGGAGGGAACCAAGAGACCCAGTACTTC. Translating it yields CASTPGGNQETQYF.